Listed here are 3 T cell receptor beta chains from one sample, sequenced in a study of low-dose radiotherapy and immunotherapy resistance in tumors. The time point is: before trial treatment. Priming of first-strand cDNA relied on TRAV- and TRBV-specific primers (covering alpha and beta chains). Amplification, which lasted 15 to 20 PCR cycles, used a constant-region primer and V-primer adapter to amplify TCRs. TCRdb itself ran the reads through MiXCR, one entry per CDR3 protein. The sample has tens of thousands of distinct CDR3 sequences, about a third seen once. The source material was PBMCs, sampled before treatment. The receptor set was obtained from a female donor with ovarian cancer.

This clonotype was recorded many times. This chain links TRBV29-1 with TRBJ2-2; 8 nucleotides align to TRBD2. V lost 4 bases, J lost 3 bases, and 4 bases stayed unmatched. The CDR3 extends over 14 amino acids. Germline lookup yields CDR1 SQVTM and CDR2 ANQGSEA. Here the CDR3 reads CSVVAGGYTGELFF. For the CDR3, the DNA is TGCAGCGTTGTCGCGGGGGGATACACCGGGGAGCTGTTTTTT.

This clonotype was seen at least ten times. The CDR3 coding sequence is TGTGCCAGCAGTTTATCAGGGGTGAGGACAAATTCACCCCTCCACTTT. Translation gives CASSLSGVRTNSPLHF. The V gene is TRBV27, the J gene TRBJ1-6; D is perhaps TRBD1 (5 bases). Germline V gene data show CDR1 as MNHEY and CDR2 as SMNVEV (reference sequence). There are 16 residues in the CDR3. V dropped 0 bases and J dropped 7 bases, with 13 bases sitting between them.

This clonotype is a singleton in its sample. A far larger clone is one nucleotide away, so this likely arose from a read error. The chain is built from TRBV7-9 and TRBJ2-5; maybe TRBD2 (5 bases). Per germline, CDR1 SEHNR and CDR2 FQNEAQ (reference sequence). V was shortened by 3 bases and J by 11 bases, with 25 bases between the two germline ends. The CDR3 runs to 16 residues. The CDR3 loop reads CASSFGWERKVDEQYF. The CDR3 DNA sequence: TGTGCCAGCAGCTTTGGATGGGAGAGGAAAGTAGATGAGCAGTACTTC.